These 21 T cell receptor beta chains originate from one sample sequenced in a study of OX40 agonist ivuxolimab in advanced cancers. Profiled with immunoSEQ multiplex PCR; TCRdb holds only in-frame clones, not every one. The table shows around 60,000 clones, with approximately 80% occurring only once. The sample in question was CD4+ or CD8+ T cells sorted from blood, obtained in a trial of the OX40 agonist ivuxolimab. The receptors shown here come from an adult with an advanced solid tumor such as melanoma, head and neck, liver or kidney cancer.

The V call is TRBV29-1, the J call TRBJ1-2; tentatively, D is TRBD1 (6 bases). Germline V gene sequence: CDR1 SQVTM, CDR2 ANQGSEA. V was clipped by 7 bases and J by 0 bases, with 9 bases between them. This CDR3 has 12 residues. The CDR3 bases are TGCAGCGCAGGGACAACTAACTATGGCTACACCTTC. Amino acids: CSAGTTNYGYTF. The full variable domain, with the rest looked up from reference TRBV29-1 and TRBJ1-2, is SAVISQKPSRDICQRGTSLTIQCQVDSQVTMMFWYRQQPGQSLTLIATANQGSEATYESGFVIDKFPISRPNLTFSTLTVSNMSPEDSSIYLCSAGTTNYGYTFGSGTRLTVV.

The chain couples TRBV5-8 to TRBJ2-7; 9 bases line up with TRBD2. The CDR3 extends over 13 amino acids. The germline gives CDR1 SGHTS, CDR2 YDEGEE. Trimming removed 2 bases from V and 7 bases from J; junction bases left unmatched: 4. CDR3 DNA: TGTGCCAGCAGCTTAGAAGCGGGAGGAGAGCAGTACGTC. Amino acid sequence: CASSLEAGGEQYV.

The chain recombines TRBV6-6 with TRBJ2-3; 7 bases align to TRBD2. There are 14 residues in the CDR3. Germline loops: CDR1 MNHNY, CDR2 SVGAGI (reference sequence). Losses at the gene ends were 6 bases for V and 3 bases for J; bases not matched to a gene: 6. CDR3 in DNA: TGTGCCAGCAGACTAGCGACGAGGACAGATACGCAGTATTTT. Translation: CASRLATRTDTQYF.

CDR3 coding DNA: TGTGCCAGCTCTTATGAGAGCTACAATGAGCAGTTCTTC. Translation: CASSYESYNEQFF. The chain employs TRBV2 and TRBJ2-1; D gene ambiguous. V was trimmed by 8 bases and J by 3 bases, leaving 11 bases between them. The CDR3 length is 13 residues. Looked up from germline, CDR1 is SNHLY and CDR2 is FYNNEI.

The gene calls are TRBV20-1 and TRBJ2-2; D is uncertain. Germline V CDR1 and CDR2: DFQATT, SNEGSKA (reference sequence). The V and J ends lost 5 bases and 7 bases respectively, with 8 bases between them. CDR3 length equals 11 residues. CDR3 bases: TGCAGTGCTCCCTACCGCGGGGAGCTGTTTTTT. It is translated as CSAPYRGELFF.

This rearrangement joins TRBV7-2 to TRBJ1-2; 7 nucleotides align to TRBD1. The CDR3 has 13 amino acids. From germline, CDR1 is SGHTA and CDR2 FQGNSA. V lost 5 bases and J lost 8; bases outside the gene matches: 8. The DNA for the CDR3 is TGTGCCAGCAGCCCCCAGGGGGGTCTGGGCTACACCTTC. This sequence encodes CASSPQGGLGYTF.

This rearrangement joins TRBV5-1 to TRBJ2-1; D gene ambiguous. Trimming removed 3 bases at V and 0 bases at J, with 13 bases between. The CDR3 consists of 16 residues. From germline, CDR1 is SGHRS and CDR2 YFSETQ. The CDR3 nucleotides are TGCGCCAGCAGCTGGACGGTGACGGGCTCCTACAATGAGCAGTTCTTC. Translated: CASSWTVTGSYNEQFF.

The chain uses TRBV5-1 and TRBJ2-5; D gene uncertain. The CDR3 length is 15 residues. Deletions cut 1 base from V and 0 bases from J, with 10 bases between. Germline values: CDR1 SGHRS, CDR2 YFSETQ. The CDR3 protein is CASSLLATYQETQYF. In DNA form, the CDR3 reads TGCGCCAGCAGCTTGTTGGCCACTTACCAAGAGACCCAGTACTTC.

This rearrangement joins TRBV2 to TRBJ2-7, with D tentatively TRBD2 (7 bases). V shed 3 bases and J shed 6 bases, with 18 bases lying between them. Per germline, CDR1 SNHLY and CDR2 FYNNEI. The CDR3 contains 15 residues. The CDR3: CASSETSSGGGEQYF. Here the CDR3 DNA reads TGTGCCAGCAGTGAGACTAGCTCCGGAGGGGGCGAGCAGTACTTC.

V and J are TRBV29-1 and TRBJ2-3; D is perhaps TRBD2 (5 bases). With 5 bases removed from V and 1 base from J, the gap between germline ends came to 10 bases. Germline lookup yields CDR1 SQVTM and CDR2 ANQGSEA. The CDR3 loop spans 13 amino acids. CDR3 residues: CSVRGRGTDTQYF. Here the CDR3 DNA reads TGCAGCGTTCGGGGTAGGGGCACAGATACGCAGTATTTT.

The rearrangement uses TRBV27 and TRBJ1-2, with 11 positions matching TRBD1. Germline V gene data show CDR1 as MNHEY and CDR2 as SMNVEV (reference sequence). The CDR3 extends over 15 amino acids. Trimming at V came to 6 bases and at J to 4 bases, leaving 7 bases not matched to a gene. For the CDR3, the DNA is TGTGCCAGCAGGAGGGACAGGGGGGGGGGCTATGGCTACACCTTC. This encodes CASRRDRGGGYGYTF.

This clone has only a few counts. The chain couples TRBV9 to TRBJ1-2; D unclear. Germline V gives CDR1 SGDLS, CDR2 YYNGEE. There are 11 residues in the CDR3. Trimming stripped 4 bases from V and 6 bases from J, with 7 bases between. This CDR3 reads CASSFPNGYTF. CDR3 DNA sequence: TGTGCCAGCAGCTTTCCCAATGGCTACACCTTC.

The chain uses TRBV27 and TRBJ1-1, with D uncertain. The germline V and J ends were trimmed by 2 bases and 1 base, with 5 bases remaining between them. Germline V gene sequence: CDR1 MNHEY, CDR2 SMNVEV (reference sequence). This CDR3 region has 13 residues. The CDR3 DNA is TGTGCCAGCAGTTTAGACCAGAACACTGAAGCTTTCTTT. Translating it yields CASSLDQNTEAFF.

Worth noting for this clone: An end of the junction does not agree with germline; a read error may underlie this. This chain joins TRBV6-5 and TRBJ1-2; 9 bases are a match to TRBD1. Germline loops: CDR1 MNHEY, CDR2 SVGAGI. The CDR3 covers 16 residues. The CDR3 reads CASSYFPGQGRLGYTF. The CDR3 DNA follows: TGTGCCAGCAGCTACTTCCCGGGACAGGGAAGGCTGGGCTACACCTTC.

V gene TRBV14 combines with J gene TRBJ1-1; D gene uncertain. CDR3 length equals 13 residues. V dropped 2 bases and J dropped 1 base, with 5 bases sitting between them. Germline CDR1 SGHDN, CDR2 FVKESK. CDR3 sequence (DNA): TGTGCCAGCAGCCAACAGGCGAACACTGAAGCTTTCTTT. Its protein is CASSQQANTEAFF.

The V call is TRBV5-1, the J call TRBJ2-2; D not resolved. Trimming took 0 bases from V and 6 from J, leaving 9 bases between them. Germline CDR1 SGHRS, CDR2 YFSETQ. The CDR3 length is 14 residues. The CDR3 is CASSLAAASGELFF. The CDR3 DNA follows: TGCGCCAGCAGCTTGGCCGCAGCCTCCGGGGAGCTGTTTTTT.

The CDR3 reads CASSKTGYEQYF. In DNA form, the CDR3 reads TGTGCCAGTAGTAAAACAGGCTACGAGCAGTACTTC. V gene TRBV19 combines with J gene TRBJ2-7, with a tentative D call TRBD1 (5 bases). The length of the CDR3 is 12 residues. Germline CDR1 is LNHDA and CDR2 is SQIVND (reference sequence). The V end lost 4 bases, the J end lost 3 bases, and 7 bases lay between the germline ends.

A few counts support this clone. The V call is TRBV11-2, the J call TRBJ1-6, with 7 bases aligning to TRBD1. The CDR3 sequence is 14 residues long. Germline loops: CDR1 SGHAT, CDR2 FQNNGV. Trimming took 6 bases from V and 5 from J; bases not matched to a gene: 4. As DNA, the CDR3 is TGTGCCAGCAGTAGGGGGCCAAATAATTCACCCCTCCACTTT. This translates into CASSRGPNNSPLHF.

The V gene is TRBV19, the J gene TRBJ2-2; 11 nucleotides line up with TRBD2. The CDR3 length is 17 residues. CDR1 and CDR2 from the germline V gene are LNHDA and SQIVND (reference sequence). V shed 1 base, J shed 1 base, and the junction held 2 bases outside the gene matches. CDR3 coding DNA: TGTGCCAGTAGTATAGGTGGGACTAGCGGGAACACCGGGGAGCTGTTTTTT. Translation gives CASSIGGTSGNTGELFF.

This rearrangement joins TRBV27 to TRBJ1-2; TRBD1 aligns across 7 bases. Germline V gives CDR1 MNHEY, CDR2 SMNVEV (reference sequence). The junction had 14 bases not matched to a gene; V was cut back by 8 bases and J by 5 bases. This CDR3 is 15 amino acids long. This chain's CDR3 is CASGPGGGGAYGYTF. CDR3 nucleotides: TGTGCCAGCGGGCCGGGCGGAGGGGGCGCGTATGGCTACACCTTC.

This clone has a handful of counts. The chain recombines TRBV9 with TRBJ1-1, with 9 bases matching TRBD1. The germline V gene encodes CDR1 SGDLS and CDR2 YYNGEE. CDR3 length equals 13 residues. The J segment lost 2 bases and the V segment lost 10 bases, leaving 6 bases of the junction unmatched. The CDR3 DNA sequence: TGTGCCGGCGGGACAGGGTTAAACACTGAAGCTTTCTTT. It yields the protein CAGGTGLNTEAFF.